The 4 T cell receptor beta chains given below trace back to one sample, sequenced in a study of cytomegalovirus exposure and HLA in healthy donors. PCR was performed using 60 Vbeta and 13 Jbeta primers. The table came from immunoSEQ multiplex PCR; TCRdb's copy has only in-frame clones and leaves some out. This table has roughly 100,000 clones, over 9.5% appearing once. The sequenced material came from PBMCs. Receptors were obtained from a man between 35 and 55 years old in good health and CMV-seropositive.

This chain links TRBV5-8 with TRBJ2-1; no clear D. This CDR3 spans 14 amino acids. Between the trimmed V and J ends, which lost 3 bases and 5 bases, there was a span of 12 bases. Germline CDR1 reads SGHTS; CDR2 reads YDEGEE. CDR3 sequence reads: CASSSSDKNNEQFF. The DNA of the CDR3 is TGTGCCAGCAGCTCCTCCGACAAGAACAATGAGCAGTTCTTC.

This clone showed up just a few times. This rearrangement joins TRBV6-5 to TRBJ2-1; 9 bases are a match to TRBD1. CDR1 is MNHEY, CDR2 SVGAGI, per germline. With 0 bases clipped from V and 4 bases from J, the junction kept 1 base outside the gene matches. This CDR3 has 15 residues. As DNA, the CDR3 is TGTGCCAGCAGTTACTCGGGACAGGGATACAATGAGCAGTTCTTC. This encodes CASSYSGQGYNEQFF.

CDR3 sequence (DNA): TGTGCCAGCAGTGAAGTTGGGGGACAGAAAAATGAAAAACTGTTTTTT. Its protein product is CASSEVGGQKNEKLFF. The chain couples TRBV6-1 to TRBJ1-4; TRBD1 agrees at 7 bases. This CDR3 contains 16 residues. CDR1 and CDR2 from the germline V gene are MNHNS and SASEGT. Losses at the gene ends were 1 base for V and 5 bases for J; bases not matched to a gene: 7.

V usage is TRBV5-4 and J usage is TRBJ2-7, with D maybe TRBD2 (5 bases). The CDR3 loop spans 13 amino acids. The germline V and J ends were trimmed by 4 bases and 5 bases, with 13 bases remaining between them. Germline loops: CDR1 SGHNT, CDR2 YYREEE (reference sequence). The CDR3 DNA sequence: TGTGCCAGCAGCCCCCGGGGAGTCGACGAGCAGTACTTC. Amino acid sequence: CASSPRGVDEQYF.